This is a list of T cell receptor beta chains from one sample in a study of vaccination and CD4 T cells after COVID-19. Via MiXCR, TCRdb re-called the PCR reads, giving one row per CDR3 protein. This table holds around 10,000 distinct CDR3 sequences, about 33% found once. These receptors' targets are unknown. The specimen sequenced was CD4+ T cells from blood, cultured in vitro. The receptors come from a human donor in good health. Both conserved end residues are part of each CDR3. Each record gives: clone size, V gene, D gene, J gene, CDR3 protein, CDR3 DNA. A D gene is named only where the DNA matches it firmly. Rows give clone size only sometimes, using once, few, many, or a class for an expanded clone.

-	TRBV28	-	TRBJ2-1	CASSLVPINEQFF	TGTGCCAGCAGTTTGGTGCCCATAAATGAGCAGTTCTTC
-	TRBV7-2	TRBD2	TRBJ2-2	CASRRASGGGTGELFF	TGTGCCAGCAGGAGAGCTAGCGGGGGAGGCACCGGGGAGCTGTTTTTT
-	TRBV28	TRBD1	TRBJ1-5	CASSPGTGGNQPQHF	TGTGCCAGCAGCCCCGGGACAGGGGGCAATCAGCCCCAGCATTTT
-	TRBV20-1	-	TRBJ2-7	CSARARTGKNEQYF	TGCAGTGCTAGAGCTCGTACAGGGAAAAACGAGCAGTACTTC
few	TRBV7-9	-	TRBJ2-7	CASSFQLTSYEQYF	TGTGCCAGCAGCTTCCAGTTAACCTCCTACGAGCAGTACTTC
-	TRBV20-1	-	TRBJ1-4	CSASFREKLFF	TGCAGTGCTAGTTTTAGGGAAAAACTGTTTTTT
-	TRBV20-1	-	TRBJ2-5	CSARDFSGNQETQYF	TGCAGTGCTAGGGATTTTAGCGGTAACCAAGAGACCCAGTACTTC
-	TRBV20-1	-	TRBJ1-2	CSANLSPDVGYGYTF	TGCAGTGCTAACCTTAGTCCGGACGTGGGCTATGGCTACACCTTC
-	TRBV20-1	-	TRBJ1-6	CSARDPGSSYNSPLHF	TGCAGTGCTAGAGATCCAGGGAGCTCCTATAATTCACCCCTCCACTTT
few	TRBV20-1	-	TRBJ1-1	CSATAGFTEAFF	TGCAGTGCAACAGCTGGTTTCACTGAAGCTTTCTTT
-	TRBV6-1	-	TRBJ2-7	CASSGQLALLSYEQYF	TGTGCCAGCAGTGGACAACTCGCACTCCTTTCCTACGAGCAGTACTTC
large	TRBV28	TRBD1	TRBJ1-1	CASSQTGWLNTEAFF	TGTGCCAGCAGTCAGACAGGGTGGTTGAACACTGAAGCTTTCTTT
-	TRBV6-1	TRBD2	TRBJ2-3	CASSRTSPGLTSTDTQYF	TGTGCCAGCAGTAGGACTAGTCCAGGACTTACTAGCACAGATACGCAGTATTTT
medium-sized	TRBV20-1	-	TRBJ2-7	CSARNGAEQYF	TGCAGTGCTAGGAATGGAGCCGAGCAGTACTTC
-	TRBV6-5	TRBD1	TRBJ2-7	CASSYRDRGFYEQYF	TGTGCCAGCAGTTATAGGGACAGGGGATTCTACGAGCAGTACTTC
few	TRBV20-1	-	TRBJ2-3	CSANTGPFTDTQYF	TGCAGTGCTAACACCGGGCCATTCACAGATACGCAGTATTTT
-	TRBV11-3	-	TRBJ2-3	CASSLGNTQYF	TGTGCCAGCAGCTTAGGAAATACGCAGTATTTT
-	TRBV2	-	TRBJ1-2	CVSRAGEGYTF	TGTGTCAGCAGGGCAGGAGAAGGCTACACCTTC
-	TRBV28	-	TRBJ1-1	CASSSQGRANTEAFF	TGTGCCAGCAGTTCTCAGGGGCGGGCGAACACTGAAGCTTTCTTT
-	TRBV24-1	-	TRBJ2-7	CATTPLGTEPYEQYF	TGTGCCACCACCCCGTTGGGGACCGAACCCTACGAGCAGTACTTC
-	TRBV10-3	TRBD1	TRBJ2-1	CATINVTGYEQFF	TGTGCCACCATCAATGTGACAGGGTACGAGCAGTTCTTC
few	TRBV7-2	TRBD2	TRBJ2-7	CASTQALAGGAYEQYF	TGTGCCAGCACCCAAGCCCTAGCGGGAGGTGCCTACGAGCAGTACTTC
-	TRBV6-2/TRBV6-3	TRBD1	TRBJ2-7	CASLKGGSRYEQYF	TGTGCCAGCCTAAAAGGGGGCTCCCGCTACGAGCAGTACTTC
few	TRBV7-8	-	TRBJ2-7	CASSSDTPTYEQYF	TGTGCCAGCAGCTCCGACACCCCTACCTACGAGCAGTACTTC
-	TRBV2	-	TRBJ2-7	CASPKRLYREGDWAYEQYF	TGTGCCAGCCCCAAGAGGTTGTACAGGGAGGGGGATTGGGCCTACGAGCAGTACTTC
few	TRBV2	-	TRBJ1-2	CASSDRQNRVGYTF	TGTGCCAGCAGTGACAGGCAGAATCGGGTTGGCTACACCTTC
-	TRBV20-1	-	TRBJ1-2	CSAREGGGEVATGYTF	TGCAGTGCTAGAGAGGGGGGCGGGGAGGTTGCAACTGGCTACACCTTC
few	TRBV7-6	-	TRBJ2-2	CASSTHTLGVVWRTGELFF	TGTGCCAGCAGCACACATACCCTAGGAGTGGTGTGGCGTACCGGGGAGCTGTTTTTT
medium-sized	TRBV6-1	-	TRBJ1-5	CASSATPTGSGQPQHF	TGTGCCAGCAGTGCCACTCCAACAGGGTCGGGTCAGCCCCAGCATTTT
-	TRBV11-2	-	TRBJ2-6	CASSLDLDSAGANVLTF	TGTGCCAGCAGCTTAGATTTGGATTCGGCTGGGGCCAACGTCCTGACTTTC
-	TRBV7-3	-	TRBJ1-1	CASSGTRDTFEAFF	TGTGCCAGCAGCGGGACAAGAGACACTTTTGAAGCTTTCTTT
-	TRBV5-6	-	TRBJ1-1	CASSPQGRGTEAFF	TGTGCCAGCAGCCCCCAGGGCCGAGGGACTGAAGCTTTCTTT
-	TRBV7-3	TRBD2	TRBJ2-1	CASRGGQREKNEQFF	TGTGCCAGCAGGGGAGGCCAGCGGGAGAAGAATGAGCAGTTCTTC